The 23 T cell receptor beta chains below all came from one sample that was sequenced in a study of T cells in Graves' hyperthyroidism and ophthalmopathy. Amplification yielded TCR beta CDR3 regions, with RNA transcripts as the source. The primer set for the first-round RT-PCR of the TCR CDR3 was HTBI. TCRdb reanalysed the multiplex PCR reads using MiXCR and keeps one entry per CDR3 protein. The sample has around 520,000 distinct CDR3 sequences; 11% to 15% are singletons. The sequenced sample was blood. These receptors came from a woman aged 40 to 50 with Graves' hyperthyroidism.

This clonotype has ten or more counts. The chain has TRBV3-1 and TRBJ1-6; D is perhaps TRBD1 (5 bases). V was shortened by 2 bases and J by 4 bases, with 18 bases between the two germline ends. This CDR3 has 18 amino acids. Germline assignment: CDR1 LGHDT and CDR2 YNNKEL (reference sequence). CDR3 nucleotides: TGTGCCAGCAGCCAATCAACCGGGGAGGGGAGATATAATTCACCCCTCCACTTT. Its translation is CASSQSTGEGRYNSPLHF.

At least ten counts were recorded for this clonotype. V gene TRBV20-1 combines with J gene TRBJ1-1; D is unresolved. Germline V gene data show CDR1 as DFQATT and CDR2 as SNEGSKA (reference sequence). V lost 3 bases, J lost 0 bases, and 2 bases lay in between. This CDR3 is 11 amino acids long. The CDR3 DNA is TGCAGTGCTAGTTTGAACACTGAAGCTTTCTTT. Its translation is CSASLNTEAFF.

The V call is TRBV11-1, the J call TRBJ2-1, with TRBD2 matching over 13 bases. The CDR3 extends over 16 amino acids. In germline, CDR1 is SGHAT, CDR2 FQDESV (reference sequence). The junction had 10 bases not matched to a gene; V was cut back by 7 bases and J by 7 bases. CDR3 nucleotides: TGTGCCAGCAACCGGCGGACTAGCGGGAGTGGTAATGAGCAGTTCTTC. Residues: CASNRRTSGSGNEQFF.

This clonotype appeared many times. The V call is TRBV10-3, the J call TRBJ2-7, with a possible D match to TRBD2 (6 bases). The V gene's germline CDR1 is ENHRY and CDR2 SYGVKD. V was clipped by 10 bases and J by 2 bases, with 12 bases between them. CDR3 length: 12 residues. The CDR3 coding sequence is TGTGCCACGAGAGCGGGTCCCTACGAGCAGTACTTC. As protein: CATRAGPYEQYF.

The chain is built from TRBV20-1 and TRBJ1-5; D possibly corresponds to TRBD1 (6 bases). This CDR3 is built from 15 residues. CDR1 is DFQATT and CDR2 is SNEGSKA in the germline V gene (reference sequence). The V gene lost 1 base and the J gene lost 3 bases, with 13 bases spanning the gap. CDR3 region: CSARANTGNNQPQHF. For the CDR3, the DNA is TGCAGTGCTAGAGCCAATACAGGGAACAATCAGCCCCAGCATTTT.

This clonotype has at least ten counts. The chain joins TRBV7-9 to TRBJ2-7; D may be TRBD2 (6 bases). Between the trimmed V and J ends, which lost 2 bases and 6 bases, there was a span of 17 bases. Germline V gene lookup returns CDR1 SEHNR and CDR2 FQNEAQ (reference sequence). The length of the CDR3 is 15 residues. CDR3 amino acids: CASSLRETVLSEQYF. CDR3 nucleotides: TGTGCCAGCAGCTTACGGGAGACAGTACTTTCCGAGCAGTACTTC.

In the case of this clonotype: One base away lies a much larger clone, so this may be a sequencing read error. This chain connects TRBV6-1 to TRBJ2-1, with D perhaps matching TRBD1 or TRBD2 (5 bases each). The DNA end is more similar to TRBJ2-7, so the J call may be wrong. The germline V gene encodes CDR1 MNHNS and CDR2 SASEGT. The CDR3 contains 15 residues. The DNA for the CDR3 is TGTGCCAGCAGGGACCTACTGGGACCTTCCAATGAGCAGTACTTC. This codes for CASRDLLGPSNEQYF.

V is TRBV19 and J is TRBJ1-2; 9 bases are a match to TRBD1. Germline V gene data show CDR1 as LNHDA and CDR2 as SQIVND (reference sequence). This CDR3 is 14 amino acids long. Germline trimming cut 7 bases from V and 4 bases from J; bases unmatched to any gene: 7. The CDR3 sequence is CASTNWGQGYGYTF. DNA of the CDR3: TGTGCCAGTACAAACTGGGGACAGGGCTATGGCTACACCTTC.

This clonotype was counted at least ten times. The chain carries TRBV10-3 and TRBJ2-1; 10 bases match TRBD2. Trimming cost V 4 bases and J 6 bases; bases outside gene matches: 9. CDR3 length: 16 residues. Germline CDR1 and CDR2: ENHRY and SYGVKD. DNA of the CDR3: TGTGCCATCAGTGGGGGGCTAGCGGGAGAACGCAATGAGCAGTTCTTC. Translation gives CAISGGLAGERNEQFF.

This clonotype was seen repeatedly, ten times or more. The V call is TRBV7-3, the J call TRBJ1-2; possible D gene TRBD1, 5 bases. V lost 5 bases and J 0 bases, leaving 13 bases between the germline ends. The CDR3 spans 15 residues. The V gene's germline CDR1 is SGHTA and CDR2 FQGTGA. The CDR3 region has the DNA TGTGCCAGCAGCCCAACAGGATCTGCTAACTATGGCTACACCTTC. Translation: CASSPTGSANYGYTF.

This clonotype was picked up many times. The gene calls are TRBV28 and TRBJ1-2; possibly TRBD1 for D (6 bases). V lost 4 bases and J lost 0, with 18 bases in between. The germline V gene encodes CDR1 MDHEN and CDR2 SYDVKM. This CDR3 region has 17 residues. CDR3 sequence reads: CASSSFGGHLTNYGYTF. CDR3 nucleotide sequence: TGTGCCAGCAGTTCGTTTGGGGGACACTTGACTAACTATGGCTACACCTTC.

This chain connects TRBV5-1 to TRBJ1-1; TRBD1 matches 11 bases. Germline values: CDR1 SGHRS, CDR2 YFSETQ. The V gene end was trimmed by 4 bases and the J gene end by 5 bases; junction bases not matched to a gene: 7. The CDR3 has 15 residues. The CDR3 coding sequence is TGCGCCAGCAGCATCTCCGGGACAGGGGGGACTGAAGCTTTCTTT. Translating gives CASSISGTGGTEAFF.

A few counts support this clonotype. The chain combines TRBV5-8 with TRBJ2-2; D assignment may be TRBD1 or TRBD2 (5 bases each). Germline V gene sequence: CDR1 SGHTS, CDR2 YDEGEE. Trimming left V 1 base short and J 5 bases short, with 12 bases between. CDR3 length: 15 amino acids. The CDR3 bases are TGTGCCAGCAGCTTGTCGGGGACCTCTACCGGGGAGCTGTTTTTT. Translated, it gives CASSLSGTSTGELFF.

This chain joins TRBV6-6 and TRBJ1-5, with D perhaps matching TRBD1 (5 bases). There are 17 residues in the CDR3. V lost 0 bases and J lost 0, with 12 bases in between. CDR1 is MNHNY and CDR2 is SVGAGI in the germline V gene (reference sequence). The CDR3 region is CASSYSWGSDSNQPQHF. Here the CDR3 DNA reads TGTGCCAGCAGTTACTCATGGGGGTCGGATAGCAATCAGCCCCAGCATTTT.

In regard to this clonotype: A read error may be the cause here, since a much bigger clone is one base away. The V and J genes are TRBV28 and TRBJ2-7; D uncertain. Germline CDR1 is MDHEN and CDR2 is SYDVKM. This CDR3 has 12 amino acids. The CDR3 nucleotides read TGTGCCAACAGTTCCTCGGGTCACGAGCAGTACTTC. Its protein product is CANSSSGHEQYF.

The chain combines TRBV20-1 with TRBJ2-1, with 12 bases identical to TRBD2. The germline V gene has CDR1 DFQATT and CDR2 SNEGSKA (reference sequence). The CDR3 totals 16 residues. Trimming cost V 0 bases and J 8 bases; bases outside gene matches: 8. CDR3 sequence: CSARDLGGLAGYEQFF. CDR3 DNA: TGCAGTGCTAGAGATCTTGGAGGACTAGCGGGATATGAGCAGTTCTTC.

This clonotype was seen many times. The chain couples TRBV28 to TRBJ2-3, with 9 bases matching TRBD1. Germline-derived CDR1 and CDR2 are MDHEN and SYDVKM. After removal of 5 bases from V and 3 bases from J, the junction contained 12 bases not matched to a gene. This CDR3 region has 17 residues. The CDR3: CASSPNGQGKGTDTQYF. CDR3 nucleotide sequence: TGTGCCAGCAGTCCAAACGGACAGGGGAAGGGAACAGATACGCAGTATTTT.

This clonotype was detected ten times or more. The rearrangement links TRBV30 to TRBJ2-5; 9 nucleotides align to TRBD2. V was pared by 0 bases and J by 5 bases, with 13 bases of the junction left unmatched. Germline lookup yields CDR1 GTSNPN and CDR2 SVGIG (reference sequence). This CDR3 is built from 17 residues. This CDR3 reads CAWSVELVAGAGETQYF. DNA for the CDR3: TGTGCCTGGAGTGTAGAGCTGGTAGCGGGAGCCGGTGAGACCCAGTACTTC.

CDR3 DNA: TGTGCCATCAGTGAGTCAGGACAGGGAACCGGGGAGCTGTTTTTT. Its protein product is CAISESGQGTGELFF. V usage is TRBV10-3 and J usage is TRBJ2-2; 8 nucleotides match TRBD1. In germline, CDR1 is ENHRY, CDR2 SYGVKD. CDR3 length: 15 amino acids. The V and J ends lost 0 bases and 5 bases, in that order; junction bases with no gene match: 2.

The rearrangement uses TRBV27 and TRBJ2-1; 16 bases match TRBD2. Losses at the gene ends were 1 base for V and 11 bases for J; bases not matched to a gene: 8. In germline, CDR1 is MNHEY, CDR2 SMNVEV (reference sequence). The CDR3 consists of 17 residues. The CDR3 here is CASSLFFGTSGGGKQFF. CDR3 nucleotides: TGTGCCAGCAGTTTATTTTTCGGGACTAGCGGGGGGGGAAAGCAGTTCTTC.

In its sample, this clonotype was seen many times. V gene TRBV28 combines with J gene TRBJ1-2; a possible D gene is TRBD1 (6 bases). V was shortened by 5 bases and J by 5 bases, with 12 bases between the two germline ends. Germline CDR1 is MDHEN and CDR2 is SYDVKM. CDR3 length equals 13 residues. CDR3 sequence reads: CASSTGTRYGYTF. For the CDR3, the DNA is TGTGCCAGCAGTACCGGGACAAGATATGGCTACACCTTC.

The chain employs TRBV29-1 and TRBJ2-7; 11 bases fit TRBD1. V shed 4 bases, J shed 3 bases, and the junction held 8 bases outside the gene matches. The CDR3 loop spans 15 amino acids. Germline V CDR1 and CDR2: SQVTM, ANQGSEA. CDR3 in DNA: TGCAGCGTTGCCCCCGTCGGGACAGGGGGCTACGAGCAGTACTTC. As protein: CSVAPVGTGGYEQYF.

This clonotype was picked up many times. The chain is built from TRBV2 and TRBJ2-3; 8 bases fit TRBD1. There are 15 residues in the CDR3. J gave up 4 bases and V 4 bases, and 7 bases lay outside the gene matches. Germline V gives CDR1 SNHLY, CDR2 FYNNEI. This chain's CDR3 is CASSVRQGTADTQYF. The CDR3 coding sequence is TGTGCCAGCAGTGTAAGACAGGGGACGGCAGATACGCAGTATTTT.